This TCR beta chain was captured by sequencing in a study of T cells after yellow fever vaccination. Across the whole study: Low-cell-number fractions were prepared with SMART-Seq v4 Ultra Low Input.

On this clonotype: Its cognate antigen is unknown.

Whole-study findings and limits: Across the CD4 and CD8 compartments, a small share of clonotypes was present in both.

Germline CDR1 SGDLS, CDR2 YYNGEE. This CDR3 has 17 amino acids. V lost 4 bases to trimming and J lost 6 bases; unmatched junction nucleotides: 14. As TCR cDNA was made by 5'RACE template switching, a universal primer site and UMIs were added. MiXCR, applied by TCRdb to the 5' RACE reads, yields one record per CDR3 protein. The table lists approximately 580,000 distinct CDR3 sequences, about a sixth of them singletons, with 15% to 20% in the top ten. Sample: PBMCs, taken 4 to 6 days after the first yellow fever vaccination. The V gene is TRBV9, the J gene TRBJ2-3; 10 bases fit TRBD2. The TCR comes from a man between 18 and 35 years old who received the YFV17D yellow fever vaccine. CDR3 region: CASSRGGAGGPTDTQYF. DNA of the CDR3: TGTGCCAGCAGCCGCGGAGGAGCGGGGGGGCCGACGGATACGCAGTATTTT.